These 22 T cell receptor beta chains originate from one sample sequenced in a study of shared clonotypes between healthy human individuals. Sequencing was performed with immunoSEQ multiplex PCR; in TCRdb, only in-frame clones are kept and a portion is missing. This table has under 2,500,000 clones, approximately 95% appearing once. Sequencing was done on a sample of naive CD4+ T cells sorted from blood. Subset: CD45RA+ positively selected. Every receptor here comes from a man aged 18-30 years in good health.

The rearrangement joins TRBV5-1 to TRBJ2-5, with TRBD2 matching over 9 bases. CDR3 length: 16 amino acids. CDR1 is SGHRS, CDR2 YFSETQ, per germline. The junction had 9 bases not matched to a gene; V was cut back by 3 bases and J by 3 bases. CDR3 sequence: CASSSLSGSVEETQYF. The DNA for the CDR3 is TGCGCCAGCAGCTCCCTTAGCGGGAGCGTGGAAGAGACCCAGTACTTC.

This chain links TRBV11-2 with TRBJ2-7; unclear D gene. The CDR3 has 15 amino acids. Trimming cost V 0 bases and J 2 bases, with 11 bases left between them. Germline V lookup: CDR1 SGHAT, CDR2 FQNNGV. The DNA for the CDR3 is TGTGCCAGCAGCTTAGATACCTACTGGACCTACGAGCAGTACTTC. Translated, it gives CASSLDTYWTYEQYF.

In DNA, the CDR3 is TGTGCCAGCAGCTTAGTGCCGGACACATACTATGGCTACACCTTC. Translated: CASSLVPDTYYGYTF. The chain employs TRBV7-2 and TRBJ1-2; TRBD1 might be the D (5 bases). The germline CDR1 and CDR2 sequences are SGHTA and FQGNSA. V was cut by 1 base and J by 3 bases, with 12 bases left in between. The CDR3 is 15 residues long.

The rearrangement links TRBV5-1 to TRBJ2-5; 7 nucleotides match TRBD1. The CDR3 sequence is 17 residues long. Losses at the gene ends were 0 bases for V and 5 bases for J; bases not matched to a gene: 13. Germline lookup yields CDR1 SGHRS and CDR2 YFSETQ. The CDR3 is CASSLAAITGVGETQYF. CDR3 bases: TGCGCCAGCAGCTTGGCAGCAATTACAGGGGTTGGGGAGACCCAGTACTTC.

The V call is TRBV6-6, the J call TRBJ1-6; no definite D call. Germline V lookup: CDR1 MNHNY, CDR2 SVGAGI (reference sequence). V was trimmed by 6 bases and J by 6 bases, leaving 9 bases between them. CDR3 length equals 13 residues. CDR3 region: CASSLDGNSPLHF. In DNA, the CDR3 is TGTGCCAGCAGCTTGGACGGTAATTCACCCCTCCACTTT.

The chain is built from TRBV27 and TRBJ1-1; D gene uncertain. CDR1 and CDR2 from the germline V gene are MNHEY and SMNVEV (reference sequence). Trimming took off 8 bases at V and 1 base at J, with 14 bases between the two ends. The CDR3 is made up of 14 amino acids. This CDR3 reads CASGILGWNTEAFF. The CDR3, as DNA: TGTGCCAGCGGAATTTTGGGGTGGAACACTGAAGCTTTCTTT.

This clone has just one count. The chain combines TRBV7-6 with TRBJ2-1, with a weak D call TRBD2 (6 bases). The ends were cut back, 5 bases at V and 9 bases at J, with 17 bases in the middle. Germline-derived CDR1 and CDR2 are SGHVS and FNYEAQ. The CDR3 sequence is 14 residues long. Written as DNA, the CDR3 is TGTGCCAGCAGCCCCCAAGGGACTCGGGCTGAGCAGTTCTTC. Amino acid sequence: CASSPQGTRAEQFF.

The chain carries TRBV7-9 and TRBJ1-5; 7 bases fit TRBD1. The CDR3 loop spans 17 amino acids. V trimming: 3 bases; J trimming: 0 bases; junction bases outside the gene matches: 8. The germline gives CDR1 SEHNR, CDR2 FQNEAQ (reference sequence). CDR3 sequence: CASSFNPGQSSNQPQHF. The CDR3 DNA reads TGTGCCAGCAGCTTCAATCCGGGACAGTCTAGCAATCAGCCCCAGCATTTT.

A single count supports this clone. The chain joins TRBV14 to TRBJ1-2; weak D call: TRBD1 (5 bases). Looked up from germline, CDR1 is SGHDN and CDR2 is FVKESK. This CDR3 contains 17 residues. V was shortened by 0 bases and J by 4 bases, with 18 bases between the two germline ends. The CDR3 bases are TGTGCCAGCAGCCAAGATCAGGGCGGCTACCGGATCTATGGCTACACCTTC. Its protein is CASSQDQGGYRIYGYTF.

The V and J genes are TRBV7-2 and TRBJ1-3; D possibly corresponds to TRBD1 (5 bases). The CDR3 extends over 13 amino acids. V dropped 0 bases and J dropped 7 bases, with 7 bases sitting between them. Germline CDR1 SGHTA, CDR2 FQGNSA. CDR3 in amino acids: CASSLAHRNTIYF. CDR3 in DNA: TGTGCCAGCAGCTTAGCGCACAGGAACACCATATATTTT.

CDR3 coding DNA: TGTGCCAGCAGTGAAAAAAGTCGTGGCTATACGCAGTATTTT. It specifies CASSEKSRGYTQYF. The chain recombines TRBV6-1 with TRBJ2-3; unclear D gene. Germline values: CDR1 MNHNS, CDR2 SASEGT. The CDR3 is 14 amino acids. V was shortened by 2 bases and J by 7 bases, with 13 bases between the two germline ends.

This clone is a singleton in its sample. The V and J genes are TRBV25-1 and TRBJ2-1, with 9 bases matching TRBD2. The CDR3 sequence is 16 residues long. Trimming at V came to 8 bases and at J to 0 bases, leaving 8 bases not matched to a gene. CDR1 and CDR2 from the germline V gene are MGHDK and SYGVNS. The CDR3 loop is CASRRTSANSYNEQFF. CDR3 sequence (DNA): TGTGCCAGCCGACGGACTAGCGCAAACTCCTACAATGAGCAGTTCTTC.

This CDR3 reads CASSQEGGMNEQFF. The DNA of the CDR3 is TGCGCCAGCAGCCAAGAAGGAGGGATGAATGAGCAGTTCTTC. The gene calls are TRBV4-3 and TRBJ2-1, with D perhaps TRBD2 (6 bases). The CDR3 has 14 amino acids. Germline values: CDR1 LGHNA, CDR2 YSLEER. V lost 0 bases to trimming and J lost 7 bases, with 10 bases between them.

This clone is a singleton in its sample. V and J are TRBV14 and TRBJ1-4; possible D gene TRBD1, 5 bases. This CDR3 comprises 13 residues. Deletions cut 3 bases from V and 8 bases from J, with 10 bases between. CDR1 and CDR2 from the germline V gene are SGHDN and FVKESK. The CDR3 protein is CASSQGLWEKLFF. As DNA, the CDR3 is TGTGCCAGCAGCCAGGGACTATGGGAAAAACTGTTTTTT.

The chain employs TRBV5-5 and TRBJ2-5; TRBD1 matches at 8 bases. Germline V gives CDR1 SGHKS, CDR2 YYEKEE (reference sequence). The CDR3 covers 17 residues. V was pared by 0 bases and J by 5 bases, with 12 bases of the junction left unmatched. CDR3 bases: TGTGCCAGCAGCTTGGCGGCCAGGGGGCCTTCCTGGGAGACCCAGTACTTC. Its protein product is CASSLAARGPSWETQYF. The complete variable domain, with remaining parts taken from reference TRBV5-5 and TRBJ2-5, reads DAGVTQSPTHLIKTRGQQVTLRCSPISGHKSVSWYQQVLGQGPQFIFQYYEKEERGRGNFPDRFSARQFPNYSSELNVNALLLGDSALYLCASSLAARGPSWETQYFGPGTRLLVL.

A note on this clone: The same CDR3 is also encoded by other DNA sequences in this sample. The CDR3 loop reads CASSPPGSGAYEQYF. Written as DNA, the CDR3 is TGTGCCAGCTCACCTCCGGGTAGCGGGGCCTACGAGCAGTACTTC. The chain recombines TRBV18 with TRBJ2-7; TRBD2 matches 8 bases. This CDR3 is 15 amino acids long. Germline V gene data show CDR1 as KGHSH and CDR2 as LQKENI. The V gene end was trimmed by 3 bases and the J gene end by 2 bases; junction bases not matched to a gene: 6.

The V gene is TRBV19, the J gene TRBJ1-5; D gene uncertain. The germline CDR1 and CDR2 sequences are LNHDA and SQIVND (reference sequence). V lost 0 bases to trimming and J lost 0 bases, with 9 bases between them. The CDR3 sequence is 16 residues long. CDR3 loop: CASSIDPAYSNQPQHF. The CDR3 DNA is TGTGCCAGTAGTATAGATCCGGCTTATAGCAATCAGCCCCAGCATTTT.

The genes are TRBV4-3 and TRBJ1-2; D remains ambiguous. The CDR3 loop spans 11 amino acids. Germline values: CDR1 LGHNA, CDR2 YSLEER. Trimming took 0 bases from V and 11 from J, leaving 7 bases between them. In DNA, the CDR3 is TGCGCCAGCAGCCAAGATCGAAGTTACACCTTC. Protein: CASSQDRSYTF.

The chain combines TRBV15 with TRBJ2-7; 10 bases align to TRBD2. The CDR3 extends over 16 amino acids. Unmatched junction bases numbered 8, after V lost 0 bases and J lost 6 bases. CDR1 is LNHNV, CDR2 YYDKDF, per germline (reference sequence). The CDR3 here is CATSRDGLAGEGEQYF. The CDR3 nucleotides read TGTGCCACCAGCAGAGATGGTCTAGCGGGGGAGGGCGAGCAGTACTTC. Together with reference TRBV15 and TRBJ2-7, the CDR3 gives the full variable domain: DAMVIQNPRYQVTQFGKPVTLSCSQTLNHNVMYWYQQKSSQAPKLLFHYYDKDFNNEADTPDNFQSRRPNTSFCFLDIRSPGLGDTAMYLCATSRDGLAGEGEQYFGPGTRLTVT.

There are a few counts of this clone. V usage is TRBV19 and J usage is TRBJ2-2; no clear D. V gave up 5 bases and J gave up 7 bases, with 11 bases separating them. CDR1 is LNHDA, CDR2 SQIVND, per germline (reference sequence). The CDR3 loop spans 13 amino acids. CDR3 sequence (DNA): TGTGCCAGTAGTGAGCCTCTTATCGGGGAGCTGTTTTTT. Its translation is CASSEPLIGELFF.

This clone appeared a single time. The chain couples TRBV4-1 to TRBJ2-1; TRBD1 matches at 7 bases. The CDR3 is made up of 16 amino acids. Germline V CDR1 and CDR2: MGHRA, YSYEKL. Losses at the gene ends were 5 bases for V and 6 bases for J; bases not matched to a gene: 13. The CDR3: CASSGKGGFDINEQFF. The CDR3 DNA follows: TGCGCCAGCAGCGGTAAAGGGGGCTTCGACATCAATGAGCAGTTCTTC.

This clone was recorded only once. The gene calls are TRBV5-3 and TRBJ1-6; TRBD1 matches at 9 bases. TRBV5-3 falls under the ORF class, with uncertain function. The junction had 1 base not matched to a gene; V was cut back by 1 base and J by 8 bases. CDR3 length: 14 amino acids. Written as DNA, the CDR3 is TGTGCCAGAAGCTTGCGGGACAGGGATTCACCCCTCCACTTT. Its translation is CARSLRDRDSPLHF.